These 6 T cell receptor beta chains were sequenced from one sample in a study of T cell repertoires in cytomegalovirus infection. MiXCR, applied by TCRdb to the reads, yields one record per CDR3 protein. The table records around 530,000 distinct CDR3 sequences, about 30% of them present only once. Sequencing input: PBMCs. The receptors come from a human donor in good health (CMV status not recorded). Some clones in this sample may be carry-over from other donors' samples.

This clonotype was seen a handful of times. The J gene is TRBJ2-5, the V gene TRBV12-3 or TRBV12-4; 13 nucleotides agree with TRBD2. The CDR3 totals 17 residues. V lost 4 bases and J lost 5; bases outside the gene matches: 10. The CDR3 sequence: CASSSRWTSGSRETQYF. The DNA of the CDR3 is TGTGCCAGCAGTTCCCGGTGGACTAGCGGGAGTAGGGAGACCCAGTACTTC.

This chain links TRBV14 with TRBJ1-1; 7 bases match TRBD1. The germline CDR1 and CDR2 sequences are SGHDN and FVKESK. The CDR3 has 16 residues. V shed 4 bases, J shed 3 bases, and the junction held 11 bases outside the gene matches. The CDR3 nucleotides read TGTGCCAGCAGCCTCTCCGGAGGGGGCGCATACACTGAAGCTTTCTTT. Protein: CASSLSGGGAYTEAFF.

This clonotype has just a few counts. The rearrangement joins TRBV5-1 to TRBJ1-4; D gene ambiguous. CDR1 is SGHRS and CDR2 is YFSETQ in the germline V gene. The CDR3 contains 15 residues. V was clipped by 0 bases and J by 0 bases, with 6 bases between them. The CDR3 DNA sequence: TGCGCCAGCAGCTTGGTAGCTGCAACTAATGAAAAACTGTTTTTT. It codes for CASSLVAATNEKLFF.

At least ten counts were recorded for this clonotype. This rearrangement joins TRBV7-6 to TRBJ2-4, with a weak D call TRBD2 (5 bases). V was trimmed by 1 base and J by 1 base, leaving 11 bases between them. This CDR3 is built from 16 residues. Looked up from germline, CDR1 is SGHVS and CDR2 is FNYEAQ. In nucleotides, the CDR3 is TGTGCCAGCAGCTTAGATGTGGGAGCGGCCAAAAACATTCAGTACTTC. Its translation is CASSLDVGAAKNIQYF. Full variable domain (missing parts from reference TRBV7-6 and TRBJ2-4): GAGVSQSPRYKVTKRGQDVALRCDPISGHVSLYWYRQALGQGPEFLTYFNYEAQQDKSGLPNDRFSAERPEGSISTLTIQRTEQRDSAMYRCASSLDVGAAKNIQYFGAGTRLSVL.

The chain carries TRBV28 and TRBJ2-7; the D gene is possibly TRBD1 (5 bases). Between the trimmed V and J ends, which lost 3 bases and 2 bases, there was a span of 8 bases. CDR3 size: 13 residues. Per germline, CDR1 MDHEN and CDR2 SYDVKM. This CDR3 reads CASSFGQAYEQYV. CDR3 sequence (DNA): TGTGCCAGCAGTTTCGGACAAGCCTACGAGCAGTACGTC.

V gene TRBV7-6 combines with J gene TRBJ2-1, with D tentatively TRBD2 (6 bases). The germline gives CDR1 SGHVS, CDR2 FNYEAQ. This CDR3 comprises 14 residues. V lost 2 bases to trimming and J lost 7 bases, with 12 bases between them. This chain's CDR3 is CASSLPGVGNEQFF. The DNA for the CDR3 is TGTGCCAGCAGCTTACCGGGAGTGGGTAATGAGCAGTTCTTC.